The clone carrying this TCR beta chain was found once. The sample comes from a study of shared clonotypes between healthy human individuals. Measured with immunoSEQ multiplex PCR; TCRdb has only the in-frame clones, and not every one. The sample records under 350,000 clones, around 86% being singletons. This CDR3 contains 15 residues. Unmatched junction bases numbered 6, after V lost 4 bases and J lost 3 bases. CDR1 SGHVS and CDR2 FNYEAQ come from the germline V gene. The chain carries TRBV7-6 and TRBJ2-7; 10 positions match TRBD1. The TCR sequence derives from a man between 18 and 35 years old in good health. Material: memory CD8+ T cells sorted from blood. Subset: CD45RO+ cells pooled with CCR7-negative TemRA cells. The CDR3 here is CASSSTGTGDYEQYF. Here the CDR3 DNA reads TGTGCCAGCAGCTCCACCGGGACAGGGGACTACGAGCAGTACTTC.